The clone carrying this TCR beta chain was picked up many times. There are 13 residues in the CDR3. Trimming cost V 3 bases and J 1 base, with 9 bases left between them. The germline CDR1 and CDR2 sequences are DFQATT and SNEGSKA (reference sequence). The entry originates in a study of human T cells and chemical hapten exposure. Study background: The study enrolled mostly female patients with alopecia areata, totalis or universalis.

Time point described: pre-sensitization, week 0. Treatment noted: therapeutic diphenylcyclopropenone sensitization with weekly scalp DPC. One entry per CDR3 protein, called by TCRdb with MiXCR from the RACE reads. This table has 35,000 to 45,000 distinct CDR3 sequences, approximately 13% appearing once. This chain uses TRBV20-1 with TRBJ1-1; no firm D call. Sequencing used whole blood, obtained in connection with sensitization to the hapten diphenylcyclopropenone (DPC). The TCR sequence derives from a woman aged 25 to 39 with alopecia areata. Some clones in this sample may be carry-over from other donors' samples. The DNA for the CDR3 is TGCAGTGCTAGGTTCGGCAGGAACACTGAAGCTTTCTTT. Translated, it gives CSARFGRNTEAFF.